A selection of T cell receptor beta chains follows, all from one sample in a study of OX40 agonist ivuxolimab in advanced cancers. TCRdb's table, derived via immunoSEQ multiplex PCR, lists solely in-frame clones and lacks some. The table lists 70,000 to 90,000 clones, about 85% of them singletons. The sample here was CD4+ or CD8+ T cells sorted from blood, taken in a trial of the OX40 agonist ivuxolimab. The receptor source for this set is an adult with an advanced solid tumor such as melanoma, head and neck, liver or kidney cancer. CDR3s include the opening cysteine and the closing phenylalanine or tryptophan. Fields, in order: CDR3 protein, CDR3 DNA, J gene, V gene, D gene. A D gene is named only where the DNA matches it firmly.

CDR3: CASGSIGYTF; DNA: TGTGCCAGCGGTTCGATCGGCTACACCTTC; J: TRBJ1-2; V: TRBV28; D: -
CDR3: CASSLVAYNEQFF; DNA: TGTGCCAGCAGCTTAGTAGCCTACAATGAGCAGTTCTTC; J: TRBJ2-1; V: TRBV7-2; D: -
CDR3: CAWSPPATSRTQYF; DNA: TGTGCCTGGAGCCCACCGGCCACTTCCCGGACCCAGTACTTC; J: TRBJ2-5; V: TRBV30; D: -
CDR3: CASHRPGNTIYF; DNA: TGTGCCAGCCACAGGCCTGGAAACACCATATATTTT; J: TRBJ1-3; V: TRBV6-1; D: -
CDR3: CASSLNQGRGDTEAFF; DNA: TGTGCCAGCAGTTTAAATCAGGGTCGTGGGGACACTGAAGCTTTCTTT; J: TRBJ1-1; V: TRBV28; D: -
CDR3: CASSLVLASTGELFF; DNA: TGTGCCAGCAGCTTGGTACTAGCAAGCACCGGGGAGCTGTTTTTT; J: TRBJ2-2; V: TRBV5-8; D: -
CDR3: CASSASGAGTEAFF; DNA: TGCGCCAGCAGCGCATCAGGGGCGGGCACTGAAGCTTTCTTT; J: TRBJ1-1; V: TRBV5-1; D: -
CDR3: CASSRLDREVGYTF; DNA: TGTGCCAGCAGCCGCCTGGACAGGGAAGTTGGCTACACCTTC; J: TRBJ1-2; V: TRBV5-6; D: TRBD1
CDR3: CASSYWDGEQFF; DNA: TGTGCCAGCAGTTATTGGGACGGTGAGCAGTTCTTC; J: TRBJ2-1; V: TRBV6-5; D: -
CDR3: CASSAVPGSYGYTF; DNA: TGTGCCAGCAGCGCCGTTCCAGGGAGCTATGGCTACACCTTC; J: TRBJ1-2; V: TRBV9; D: -
CDR3: CAIAASGNNEQFF; DNA: TGTGCCATCGCGGCTAGCGGGAACAATGAGCAGTTCTTC; J: TRBJ2-1; V: TRBV10-3; D: TRBD2
CDR3: CASSYGGLNNEQFF; DNA: TGTGCCAGCAGTTACGGGGGATTGAACAATGAGCAGTTCTTC; J: TRBJ2-1; V: TRBV6-5; D: -
CDR3: CASSVGPSGTGELFF; DNA: TGTGCCAGCAGCGTAGGTCCTAGCGGCACCGGGGAGCTGTTTTTT; J: TRBJ2-2; V: TRBV9; D: TRBD2
CDR3: CASSKVPGMGGLGEKLFF; DNA: TGTGCCAGCAGCAAAGTCCCCGGGATGGGGGGGTTAGGTGAAAAACTGTTTTTT; J: TRBJ1-4; V: TRBV21-1; D: -
CDR3: CASSPGLAEYNEQFF; DNA: TGTGCCAGCAGCCCCGGACTAGCGGAGTACAATGAGCAGTTCTTC; J: TRBJ2-1; V: TRBV7-7; D: TRBD2
CDR3: CASSFALTGTEAFF; DNA: TGTGCCAGCAGTTTCGCGTTAACCGGCACTGAAGCTTTCTTT; J: TRBJ1-1; V: TRBV25-1; D: -
CDR3: CASSQDSAGGPHGHF; DNA: TGTGCCAGCAGCCAAGATTCTGCGGGGGGTCCCCACGGTCATTTT; J: TRBJ2-3; V: TRBV4-2; D: TRBD2